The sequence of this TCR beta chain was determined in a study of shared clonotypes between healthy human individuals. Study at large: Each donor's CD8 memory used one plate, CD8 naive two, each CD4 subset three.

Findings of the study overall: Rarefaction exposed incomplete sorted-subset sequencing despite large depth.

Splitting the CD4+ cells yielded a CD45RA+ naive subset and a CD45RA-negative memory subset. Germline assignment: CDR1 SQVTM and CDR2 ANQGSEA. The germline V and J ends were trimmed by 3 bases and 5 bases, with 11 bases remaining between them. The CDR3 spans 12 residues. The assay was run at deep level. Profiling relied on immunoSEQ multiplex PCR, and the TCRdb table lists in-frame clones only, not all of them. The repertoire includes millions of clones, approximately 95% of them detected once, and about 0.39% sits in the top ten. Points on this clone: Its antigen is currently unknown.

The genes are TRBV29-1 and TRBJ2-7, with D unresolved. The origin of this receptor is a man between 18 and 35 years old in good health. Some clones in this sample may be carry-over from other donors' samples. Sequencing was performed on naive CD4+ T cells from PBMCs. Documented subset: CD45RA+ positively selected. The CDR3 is CSVDRGPNEQYF. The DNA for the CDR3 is TGCAGCGTTGACCGAGGACCTAACGAGCAGTACTTC.